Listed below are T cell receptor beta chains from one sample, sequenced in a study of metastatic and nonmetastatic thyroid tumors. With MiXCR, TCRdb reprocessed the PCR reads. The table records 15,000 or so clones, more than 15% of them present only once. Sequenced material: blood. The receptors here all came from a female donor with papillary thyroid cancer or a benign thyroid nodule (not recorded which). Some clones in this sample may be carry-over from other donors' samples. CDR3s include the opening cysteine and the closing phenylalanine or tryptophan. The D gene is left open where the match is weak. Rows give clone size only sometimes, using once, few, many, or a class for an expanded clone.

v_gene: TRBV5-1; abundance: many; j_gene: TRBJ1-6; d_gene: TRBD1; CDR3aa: CASSLDGQGNNSPLHF; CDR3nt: TGCGCCAGCAGCTTGGACGGACAGGGGAATAATTCACCCCTCCACTTT
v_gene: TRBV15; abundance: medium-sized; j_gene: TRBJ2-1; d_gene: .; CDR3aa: CATSRERDEQFF; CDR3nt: TGTGCCACCAGCAGAGAAAGGGATGAGCAGTTCTTC
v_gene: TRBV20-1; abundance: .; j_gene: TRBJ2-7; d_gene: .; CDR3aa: CSARGGTYEQYF; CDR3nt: TGCAGTGCTAGAGGTGGTACCTACGAGCAGTACTTC
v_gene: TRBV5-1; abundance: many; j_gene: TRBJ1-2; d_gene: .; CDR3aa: CASSRGLNYGYTF; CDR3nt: TGCGCCAGCAGTAGAGGGCTAAACTATGGCTACACCTTC
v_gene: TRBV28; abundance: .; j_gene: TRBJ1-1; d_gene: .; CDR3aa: CASSRDGGEAFF; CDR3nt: TGTGCCAGCAGCCGGGACGGGGGAGAAGCTTTCTTT
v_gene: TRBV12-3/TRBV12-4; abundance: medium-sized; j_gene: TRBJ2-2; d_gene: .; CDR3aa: CASSLQAPTGELFF; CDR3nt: TGTGCCAGCAGTTTACAGGCGCCGACCGGGGAGCTGTTTTTT
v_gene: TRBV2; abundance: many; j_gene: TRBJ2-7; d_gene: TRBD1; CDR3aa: CASRAGTGGFQQYF; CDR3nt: TGTGCCAGCAGGGCCGGGACAGGGGGCTTTCAGCAGTACTTC
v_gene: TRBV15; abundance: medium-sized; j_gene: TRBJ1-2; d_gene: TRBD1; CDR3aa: CATAPGGGQGRRGYTF; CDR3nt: TGTGCCACCGCGCCGGGTGGAGGACAGGGTCGTCGAGGCTACACCTTC
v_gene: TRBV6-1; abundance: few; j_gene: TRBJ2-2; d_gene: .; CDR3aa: CASRVHTGELFF; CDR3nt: TGTGCCAGCAGGGTTCACACCGGGGAGCTGTTTTTT
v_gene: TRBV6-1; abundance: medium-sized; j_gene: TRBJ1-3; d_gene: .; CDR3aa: CASSYSSIPSGNTIYF; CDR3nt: TGTGCCAGCAGTTACAGCAGCATTCCCTCTGGAAACACCATATATTTT
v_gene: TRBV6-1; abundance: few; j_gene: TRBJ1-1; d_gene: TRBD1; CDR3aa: CASRPRDRGGRTKDFF; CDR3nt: TGTGCCAGCAGGCCCCGGGACAGGGGAGGACGGACTAAAGATTTCTTT
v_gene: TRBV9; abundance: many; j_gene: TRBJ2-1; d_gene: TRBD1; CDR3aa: CASSSGQGSYNEQFF; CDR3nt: TGTGCCAGCAGCAGCGGACAGGGTTCCTACAATGAGCAGTTCTTC
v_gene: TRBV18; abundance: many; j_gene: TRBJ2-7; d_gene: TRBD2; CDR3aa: CASSPPGLASSYEQYF; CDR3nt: TGTGCCAGCTCACCACCAGGACTAGCTAGCTCCTACGAGCAGTACTTC
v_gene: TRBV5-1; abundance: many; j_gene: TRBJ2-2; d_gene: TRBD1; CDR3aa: CASSLQGGANTGELFF; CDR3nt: TGCGCCAGCAGCTTGCAAGGGGGCGCGAACACCGGGGAGCTGTTTTTT
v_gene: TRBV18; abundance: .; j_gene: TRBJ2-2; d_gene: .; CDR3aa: CASSDDRRRYAGELFF; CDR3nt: TGTGCCAGCTCCGACGACAGGCGGCGATATGCCGGGGAGCTGTTTTTT
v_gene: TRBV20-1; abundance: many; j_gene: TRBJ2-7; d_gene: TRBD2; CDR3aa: CSASPLAGVSYEQYF; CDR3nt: TGCAGTGCTTCCCCCCTAGCGGGAGTCTCCTACGAGCAGTACTTC
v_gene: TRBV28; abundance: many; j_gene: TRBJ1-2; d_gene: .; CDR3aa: CASTPYPNYGYTF; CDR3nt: TGTGCCAGCACCCCTTATCCAAATTATGGCTACACCTTC
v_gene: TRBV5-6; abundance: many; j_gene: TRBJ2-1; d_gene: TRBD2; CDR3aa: CASSLTSGSREQFF; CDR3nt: TGTGCCAGCAGCCTAACTAGCGGGAGCCGGGAGCAGTTCTTC
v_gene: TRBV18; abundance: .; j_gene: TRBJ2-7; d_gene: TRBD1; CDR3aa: CASSPRGPFYEQYF; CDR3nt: TGTGCCAGCTCACCGAGGGGGCCATTCTACGAGCAGTACTTC
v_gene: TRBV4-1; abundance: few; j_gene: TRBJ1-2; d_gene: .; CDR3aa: CASSQTPPYGYTF; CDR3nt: TGCGCCAGCAGCCAGACACCCCCTTATGGCTACACCTTC
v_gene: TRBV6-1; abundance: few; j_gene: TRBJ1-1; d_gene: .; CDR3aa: CASKRGENTEAFF; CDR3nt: TGTGCCAGCAAACGGGGGGAGAACACTGAAGCTTTCTTT
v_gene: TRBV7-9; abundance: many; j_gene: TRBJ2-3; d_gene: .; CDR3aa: CASSLRRGNTDTQYF; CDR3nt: TGTGCCAGCAGCCTCCGGCGGGGTAACACAGATACGCAGTATTTT
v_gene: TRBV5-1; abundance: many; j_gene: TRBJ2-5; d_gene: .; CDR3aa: CASSLQQETQYF; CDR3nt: TGCGCCAGCAGCTTGCAGCAAGAGACCCAGTACTTC
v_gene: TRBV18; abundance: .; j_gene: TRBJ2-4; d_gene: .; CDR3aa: CASSLPSTKNIRYF; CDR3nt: TGTGCCAGCTCACTACCGAGTACCAAAAACATTCGGTACTTC
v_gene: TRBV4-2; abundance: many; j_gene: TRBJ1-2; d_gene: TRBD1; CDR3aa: CASSQGRQGYGYTF; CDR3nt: TGTGCCAGCAGCCAAGGCCGACAGGGCTATGGCTACACCTTC
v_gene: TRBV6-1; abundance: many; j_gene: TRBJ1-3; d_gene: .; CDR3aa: CASILDRSGNTIYF; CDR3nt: TGTGCCAGCATCCTAGACAGATCTGGAAACACCATATATTTT
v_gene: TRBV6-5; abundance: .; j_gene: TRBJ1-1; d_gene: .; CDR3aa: CASSSGPNTEAFF; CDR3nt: TGTGCCAGCAGTTCCGGTCCGAACACTGAAGCTTTCTTT
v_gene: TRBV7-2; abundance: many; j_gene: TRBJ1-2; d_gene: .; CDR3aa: CASSFGVGSRYTF; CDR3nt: TGTGCCAGCAGCTTTGGAGTGGGCTCCCGCTACACCTTC
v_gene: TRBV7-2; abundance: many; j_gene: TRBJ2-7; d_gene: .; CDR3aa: CASSLGQSSYEQYF; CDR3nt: TGTGCCAGCAGCTTAGGACAGAGCTCCTACGAGCAGTACTTC